These 23 T cell receptor beta chains originate from one sample sequenced in a study of T cell responses to AZD1222 COVID-19 vaccine. The method was immunoSEQ multiplex PCR; TCRdb's version includes in-frame clones alone and lacks a portion of them. The sample includes about 110,000 clones, about 80% of them seen just once. Sequenced material: peripheral blood, taken on day 0 of AZD1222 vaccination. The receptors derive from an adult in good health.

The chain recombines TRBV6-4 with TRBJ1-1, with 7 nucleotides matching TRBD1. Germline CDR1 reads MRHNA; CDR2 reads SNTAGT. V shed 5 bases and J 3 bases; nucleotides not matched to a gene: 6. This CDR3 contains 14 residues. CDR3 coding DNA: TGTGCCAGCAGTCTCAGGGGGGATGACACTGAAGCTTTCTTT. The encoded protein is CASSLRGDDTEAFF.

The gene calls are TRBV5-8 and TRBJ2-1; 7 bases are shared with TRBD2. This CDR3 contains 18 residues. Unmatched junction bases numbered 9, after V lost 0 bases and J lost 0 bases. Germline-derived CDR1 and CDR2 are SGHTS and YDEGEE. CDR3 sequence: CASSLGDRAGRSYNEQFF. In DNA form, the CDR3 reads TGTGCCAGCAGCTTGGGAGACAGAGCGGGACGCTCCTACAATGAGCAGTTCTTC.

J is TRBJ2-2 and V is TRBV5-1; no clear D. Trimming stripped 6 bases from V and 5 bases from J, with 11 bases between. The CDR3 covers 13 residues. Germline V CDR1 and CDR2: SGHRS, YFSETQ. The CDR3 DNA follows: TGCGCCAGCACGCTGCTCTGGACCGGGGAGCTGTTTTTT. Translation: CASTLLWTGELFF.

The CDR3 region has the DNA TGTGCCAGCAGTGAGGGGTCGGCTAACTATGGCTACACCTTC. Protein: CASSEGSANYGYTF. The chain uses TRBV6-4 and TRBJ1-2; D is unclear. The CDR3 length is 14 residues. Germline values: CDR1 MRHNA, CDR2 SNTAGT. V was cut by 3 bases and J by 0 bases, with 8 bases left in between.

The genes are TRBV18 and TRBJ1-5, with D possibly being TRBD1 (6 bases). Germline loops: CDR1 KGHSH, CDR2 LQKENI. Trimming cost V 5 bases and J 15 bases, with 20 bases left between them. The length of the CDR3 is 13 residues. The CDR3 coding sequence is TGTGCCAGCTCATCGGCCCAGGGGCCCCTTCTGCATTTT. This encodes CASSSAQGPLLHF.

This chain's CDR3 is CASSQDPGARGYTF. The DNA of the CDR3 is TGTGCCAGCAGCCAAGATCCGGGGGCGCGGGGCTACACCTTC. The chain is built from TRBV3-1 (or the pseudogene TRBV3-2) and TRBJ1-2; maybe TRBD1 (6 bases). Deletions cut 0 bases from V and 8 bases from J, with 13 bases between. This CDR3 spans 14 amino acids. Germline-derived CDR1 and CDR2 are LGHDT and YNNKEL (reference sequence).

The chain has TRBV6-5 and TRBJ1-1; tentative D call: TRBD1 (6 bases). CDR3 size: 11 residues. CDR1 and CDR2 from the germline V gene are MNHEY and SVGAGI. Between the trimmed V and J ends, which lost 10 bases and 8 bases, there was a span of 14 bases. CDR3 loop: CAIQGYMEAFF. The CDR3 coding sequence is TGTGCCATACAGGGTTATATGGAAGCTTTCTTT.

This chain links TRBV28 with TRBJ1-2, with a tentative D call TRBD1 (5 bases). The CDR3 sequence is 14 residues long. The V gene lost 6 bases and the J gene lost 5 bases, with 16 bases spanning the gap. The germline V gene has CDR1 MDHEN and CDR2 SYDVKM. DNA for the CDR3: TGTGCCAGCAGCTCCCCGGGGGGGAGGTATGGCTACACCTTC. Amino acids: CASSSPGGRYGYTF.

This clone was detected once. The V gene is TRBV6-1, the J gene TRBJ1-6, with D perhaps matching TRBD1 (5 bases). Looked up from germline, CDR1 is MNHNS and CDR2 is SASEGT. This CDR3 has 13 amino acids. Trimming shortened V by 3 bases and J by 9 bases, and 9 bases separated the two germline ends. The CDR3 spells CASSDRVRSPLHF. DNA of the CDR3: TGTGCCAGCAGTGACAGGGTGCGTTCACCCCTCCACTTT.

This clone was picked up one time. The chain carries TRBV27 and TRBJ2-7; 8 nucleotides agree with TRBD1. V lost 2 bases, J lost 2 bases, and 14 bases stayed unmatched. The CDR3 contains 18 residues. In germline, CDR1 is MNHEY, CDR2 SMNVEV (reference sequence). The CDR3 coding sequence is TGTGCCAGCAGTTTAACCCTAGCCCCGGGACAGGAAACCTACGAGCAGTACTTC. Amino acid sequence: CASSLTLAPGQETYEQYF.

This clone has more than one count but fewer than ten. The chain links TRBV3-1 (or the pseudogene TRBV3-2) to TRBJ2-1; no firm D call. Trimming left V 3 bases short and J 7 bases short, with 10 bases between. Germline CDR1 and CDR2: LGHDT and YNNKEL (reference sequence). This CDR3 region has 13 residues. The CDR3 reads CASSHSSRNEQFF. The CDR3 DNA is TGTGCCAGCAGCCATAGCTCGAGGAATGAGCAGTTCTTC.

The rearrangement joins TRBV7-3 to TRBJ1-3; D not certain. Per the germline V gene, CDR1 is SGHTA and CDR2 is FQGTGA. With 5 bases removed from V and 4 bases from J, the gap between germline ends came to 9 bases. The CDR3 is 13 amino acids. The CDR3 DNA follows: TGTGCCAGCAGCCCCCAGGCGGGAAACACCATATATTTT. Translation: CASSPQAGNTIYF. The whole variable domain, filled in from reference TRBV7-3 and TRBJ1-3, reads GAGVSQTPSNKVTEKGKYVELRCDPISGHTALYWYRQSLGQGPEFLIYFQGTGAADDSGLPNDRFFAVRPEGSVSTLKIQRTERGDSAVYLCASSPQAGNTIYFGEGSWLTVV.

The gene calls are TRBV7-8 and TRBJ2-5; TRBD2 aligns across 11 bases. CDR1 and CDR2 (germline): SGHVS, FQNEAQ. The CDR3 spans 16 residues. The V and J ends lost 6 bases and 1 base, in that order; junction bases with no gene match: 7. Here the CDR3 reads CASRISGGVSQETQYF. The CDR3 DNA follows: TGTGCCAGCAGAATTAGCGGGGGGGTCTCCCAAGAGACCCAGTACTTC.

This sequence joins TRBV7-6 and TRBJ2-7; 9 bases align to TRBD1. This CDR3 comprises 13 residues. V shed 4 bases, J shed 6 bases, and the junction held 4 bases outside the gene matches. From germline, CDR1 is SGHVS and CDR2 FNYEAQ. This CDR3 is CASSYRGLGEQYF. CDR3 nucleotide sequence: TGTGCCAGCAGCTACAGGGGGCTGGGCGAGCAGTACTTC. The full variable domain, rest sourced from reference TRBV7-6 and TRBJ2-7, is GAGVSQSPRYKVTKRGQDVALRCDPISGHVSLYWYRQALGQGPEFLTYFNYEAQQDKSGLPNDRFSAERPEGSISTLTIQRTEQRDSAMYRCASSYRGLGEQYFGPGTRLTVT.

The chain carries TRBV3-1 (or the pseudogene TRBV3-2) and TRBJ1-2, with TRBD1 matching 9 bases. The CDR3 length is 16 residues. The trim removed 2 bases at V and 2 bases at J, leaving 6 bases unmatched. The germline V gene encodes CDR1 LGHDT and CDR2 YNNKEL (reference sequence). The chain's CDR3 is CASSQPPGQGNYGYTF. As DNA, the CDR3 is TGTGCCAGCAGCCAACCCCCGGGACAGGGAAACTATGGCTACACCTTC.

The chain employs TRBV6-4 and TRBJ2-3, with D tentatively TRBD2 (7 bases). V was shortened by 2 bases and J by 2 bases, with 8 bases between the two germline ends. The V gene's germline CDR1 is MRHNA and CDR2 SNTAGT. CDR3 length: 14 amino acids. CDR3 sequence (DNA): TGTGCCAGCAGTGACGCGGGGGCCACAGATACGCAGTATTTT. As protein: CASSDAGATDTQYF.

V and J are TRBV13 and TRBJ2-1; possibly TRBD2 for D (5 bases). Trimming removed 4 bases from V and 7 bases from J, with 14 bases in between. Germline assignment: CDR1 PRHDT and CDR2 FYEKMQ (reference sequence). The CDR3 sequence is 14 residues long. The chain's CDR3 is CASSSRGLRNEQFF. The CDR3 DNA sequence: TGTGCCAGCAGCTCTCGCGGGCTCCGAAATGAGCAGTTCTTC. Together with reference TRBV13 and TRBJ2-1, the CDR3 gives the full variable domain: AAGVIQSPRHLIKEKRETATLKCYPIPRHDTVYWYQQGPGQDPQFLISFYEKMQSDKGSIPDRFSAQQFSDYHSELNMSSLELGDSALYFCASSSRGLRNEQFFGPGTRLTVL.

This clone has a count of ten or more. This rearrangement joins TRBV6-2 or TRBV6-3 to TRBJ2-3; weak D call: TRBD2 (7 bases). Looked up from germline, CDR1 is MNHEY and CDR2 is SVGEGT. The CDR3 is 16 amino acids. Between the trimmed V and J ends, which lost 5 bases and 6 bases, there was a span of 21 bases. CDR3 in amino acids: CASSPHSGGGRDTQYF. CDR3 coding DNA: TGTGCCAGCAGTCCCCACAGTGGCGGGGGCCGGGATACGCAGTATTTT.

The V gene is TRBV20-1, the J gene TRBJ1-2; D uncertain. The V gene's germline CDR1 is DFQATT and CDR2 SNEGSKA (reference sequence). The CDR3 is made up of 13 amino acids. V was pared by 3 bases and J by 2 bases, with 10 bases between. The CDR3 region has the DNA TGCAGTGCTAGTGAAACATCGAACTATGGCTACACCTTC. Translating it yields CSASETSNYGYTF.

This clone has a handful of counts. This rearrangement joins TRBV7-2 to TRBJ2-3; 13 bases fit TRBD2. The J segment lost 5 bases and the V segment lost 5 bases, leaving 7 bases of the junction unmatched. The CDR3 has 16 amino acids. In germline, CDR1 is SGHTA, CDR2 FQGNSA. CDR3 region: CASSATSGGAGDTQYF. The CDR3 DNA is TGTGCCAGCAGCGCTACTAGCGGGGGGGCTGGAGATACGCAGTATTTT.

This chain joins TRBV7-9 and TRBJ2-2, with D hard to call. CDR3 length equals 12 residues. Trimming pared 6 bases from V and 7 bases from J, leaving 9 bases between. Germline-derived CDR1 and CDR2 are SEHNR and FQNEAQ (reference sequence). DNA for the CDR3: TGTGCCAGCAGTCGCCTTGTCGGGGAGCTGTTTTTT. Its protein is CASSRLVGELFF.

V and J are TRBV5-1 and TRBJ2-3, with 8 bases matching TRBD1. V lost 2 bases to trimming and J lost 5 bases; unmatched junction nucleotides: 10. Germline-derived CDR1 and CDR2 are SGHRS and YFSETQ. The CDR3 is 16 amino acids. CDR3 amino acids: CASSFRTGGSGDTQYF. The CDR3 nucleotides are TGCGCCAGCAGCTTTCGTACAGGGGGGTCGGGAGATACGCAGTATTTT.

The V call is TRBV28, the J call TRBJ1-6; perhaps TRBD1 as D (5 bases). CDR3 length: 16 amino acids. Germline values: CDR1 MDHEN, CDR2 SYDVKM. V lost 7 bases and J 3 bases, leaving 16 bases between the germline ends. For the CDR3, the DNA is TGTGCCAGCATTAACGACCTGGGACTCTATAATTCACCCCTCCACTTT. It yields the protein CASINDLGLYNSPLHF. Full variable domain (missing parts from reference TRBV28 and TRBJ1-6): DVKVTQSSRYLVKRTGEKVFLECVQDMDHENMFWYRQDPGLGLRLIYFSYDVKMKEKGDIPEGYSVSREKKERFSLILESASTNQTSMYLCASINDLGLYNSPLHFGNGTRLTVT.